This is a list of T cell receptor beta chains from one sample in a study of cytotoxic CD8 clonotypes in ibrutinib-treated CLL. Sequencing was performed with immunoSEQ multiplex PCR; in TCRdb, only in-frame clones are kept and a portion is missing. The table has approximately 97,000 clones, around 77% seen once; the top ten hold about 22%. The sample in question was PBMCs, obtained after 24 months of ibrutinib treatment. These receptors were taken from a human donor with chronic lymphocytic leukemia. The CDR3 runs from the conserved cysteine through the conserved F or W. The D gene is left open where the match is weak. A row's size may be missing; if present it is once, few, many or a size class.

DNA: TGTGCCAGCAGCGTAGCCCTCCAAGAGACCCAGTACTTC
CDR3: CASSVALQETQYF
size: .
D: .
V: TRBV9
J: TRBJ2-5

DNA: TGTGCCAGCAGTCCTCCGTGGGAGACCCAGTACTTC
CDR3: CASSPPWETQYF
size: .
D: .
V: TRBV28
J: TRBJ2-5

DNA: TGTGCCAGCAGCTTTTGGGTGGGCACTGAAGCTTTCTTT
CDR3: CASSFWVGTEAFF
size: .
D: .
V: TRBV7-2
J: TRBJ1-1

DNA: TGTGCCAGCAGTGCCGGGAGGGGGTACGAGCAGTACTTC
CDR3: CASSAGRGYEQYF
size: .
D: TRBD2
V: TRBV25-1
J: TRBJ2-7

DNA: TGCAGCGTCGTCCCCCACAGGGGTGAAAAACTGTTTTTT
CDR3: CSVVPHRGEKLFF
size: once
D: TRBD1
V: TRBV29-1
J: TRBJ1-4

DNA: TGTGCCAGCAGCTTAGTCGGGACTCCGGGGTTAGGGCAGTTCTTC
CDR3: CASSLVGTPGLGQFF
size: .
D: .
V: TRBV7-9
J: TRBJ2-1

DNA: TGTGCCAGCAGTCCCTTTAGCGGGAGTGCCCACAATGAGCAGTTCTTC
CDR3: CASSPFSGSAHNEQFF
size: .
D: TRBD2
V: TRBV28
J: TRBJ2-1

DNA: TGTGCCTGGAGCACAGCGCGCACCGGGGAGCTGTTTTTT
CDR3: CAWSTARTGELFF
size: .
D: .
V: TRBV30
J: TRBJ2-2

DNA: TGTGCCAGTAGTCCGCTCACCCAGGGGTACGAGCAGTACTTC
CDR3: CASSPLTQGYEQYF
size: .
D: .
V: TRBV19
J: TRBJ2-7

DNA: TGTGCCAGCACCCCCGCCGGCGCGTCGAACTCACCCCTCCACTTT
CDR3: CASTPAGASNSPLHF
size: few
D: .
V: TRBV7-8
J: TRBJ1-6

DNA: TGTGCCAGTAGTATGACAGGGACGTCTAGAAACACCATATATTTT
CDR3: CASSMTGTSRNTIYF
size: many
D: TRBD1
V: TRBV19
J: TRBJ1-3

DNA: TGTGCCAGCAGCTTAGGACTAGCGGGAGTGGGACGGGTAGTGACCCAGTACTTC
CDR3: CASSLGLAGVGRVVTQYF
size: .
D: TRBD2
V: TRBV7-8
J: TRBJ2-5

DNA: TGTGCCAGCTCGACCCAGAGCTCCTATAATTCACCCCTCCACTTT
CDR3: CASSTQSSYNSPLHF
size: .
D: .
V: TRBV28
J: TRBJ1-6

DNA: TGTGCCATCTCAAACAGGGGAGAGGGCACTGAAGCTTTCTTT
CDR3: CAISNRGEGTEAFF
size: few
D: TRBD1
V: TRBV10-3
J: TRBJ1-1

DNA: TGTGCCAGCAGTGAAGCTGAACCATGGTCCGGAGATACGCAGTATTTT
CDR3: CASSEAEPWSGDTQYF
size: .
D: .
V: TRBV2
J: TRBJ2-3

DNA: TGCGCCAGCAGCGCCACCGGTGGCAACTATGGCTACACCTTC
CDR3: CASSATGGNYGYTF
size: few
D: .
V: TRBV5-1
J: TRBJ1-2

DNA: TGTGCCAGCAGTCAGCCAGGGGTAAGGAATGAGCAGTTCTTC
CDR3: CASSQPGVRNEQFF
size: few
D: .
V: TRBV27
J: TRBJ2-1

DNA: TGCGCCAGCAGCCAAGGCGGGGGGGTATGGAACACTGAAGCTTTCTTT
CDR3: CASSQGGGVWNTEAFF
size: .
D: .
V: TRBV4-3
J: TRBJ1-1

DNA: TGTGCCAGCAGTGAAGCCGGAAGGGGGAGCAATCAGCCCCAGCATTTT
CDR3: CASSEAGRGSNQPQHF
size: .
D: .
V: TRBV6-1
J: TRBJ1-5

DNA: TGTGCCAGTAGTGTTCGACTAGCGGGAGTTGATACGCAGTATTTT
CDR3: CASSVRLAGVDTQYF
size: once
D: TRBD2
V: TRBV19
J: TRBJ2-3

DNA: TGTGCCAGTAGAAGGACAGGGGGCTACGAGCAGTACTTC
CDR3: CASRRTGGYEQYF
size: .
D: TRBD1
V: TRBV19
J: TRBJ2-7

DNA: TGTGCCAGCAGTTTCCGGGACAGGGTCTCGGATACGCAGTATTTT
CDR3: CASSFRDRVSDTQYF
size: .
D: TRBD1
V: TRBV6-1
J: TRBJ2-3

DNA: TGTGCCAGCAGCCCCCAGCCCGGACAGGGAAAAGAAAAACTGTTTTTT
CDR3: CASSPQPGQGKEKLFF
size: .
D: TRBD1
V: TRBV5-4
J: TRBJ1-4

DNA: TGTGCCAGCAGTGAATGGAGCGGGAGCCCGAGGGAGACCCAGTACTTC
CDR3: CASSEWSGSPRETQYF
size: .
D: TRBD2
V: TRBV6-1
J: TRBJ2-5

DNA: TGTGCCAGTAGTTCACCCTCAAGTTGGCGCGGAGTATCCGAAGCTTTCTTT
CDR3: CASSSPSSWRGVSEAFF
size: .
D: .
V: TRBV19
J: TRBJ1-1

DNA: TGTGCCTGGAGTGTACAATTGAGGGCAGATACGCAGTATTTT
CDR3: CAWSVQLRADTQYF
size: .
D: .
V: TRBV30
J: TRBJ2-3

DNA: TGTGCCAGCAGTCAGACAGGGCTCTACGAGCAGTACTTC
CDR3: CASSQTGLYEQYF
size: .
D: TRBD1
V: TRBV28
J: TRBJ2-7

DNA: TGTGCCAGCAGTGCTGCGGGACAGTGGACCTACGAGCAGTACTTC
CDR3: CASSAAGQWTYEQYF
size: once
D: .
V: TRBV9
J: TRBJ2-7